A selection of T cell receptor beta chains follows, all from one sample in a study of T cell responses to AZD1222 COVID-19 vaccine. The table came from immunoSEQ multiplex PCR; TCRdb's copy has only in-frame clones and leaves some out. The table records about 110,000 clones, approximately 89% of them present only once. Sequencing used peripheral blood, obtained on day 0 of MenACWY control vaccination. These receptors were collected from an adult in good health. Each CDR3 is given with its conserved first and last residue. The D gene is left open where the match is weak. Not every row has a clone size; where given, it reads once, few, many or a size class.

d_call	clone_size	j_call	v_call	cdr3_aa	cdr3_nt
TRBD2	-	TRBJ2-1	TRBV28	CASRRGGYNEQFF	TGTGCCAGCAGACGGGGGGGCTACAATGAGCAGTTCTTC
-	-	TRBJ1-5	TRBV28	CASILGGTELNQPQHF	TGTGCCAGCATACTAGGGGGTACAGAACTGAATCAGCCCCAGCATTTT
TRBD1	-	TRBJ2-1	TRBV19	CASRDRGVRSYNEQFF	TGTGCCAGTAGGGACAGGGGAGTCCGCTCCTACAATGAGCAGTTCTTC
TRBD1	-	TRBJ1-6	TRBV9	CASARDSSYNSPLHF	TGTGCCAGCGCACGGGACAGCTCCTATAATTCACCCCTCCACTTT
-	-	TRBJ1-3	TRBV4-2	CASSQERAGSTGNTIYF	TGTGCCAGCAGCCAGGAAAGGGCGGGTTCAACTGGAAACACCATATATTTT
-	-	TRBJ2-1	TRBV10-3	CAISDWGGATNNEQFF	TGTGCCATCAGTGATTGGGGGGGGGCTACTAACAATGAGCAGTTCTTC
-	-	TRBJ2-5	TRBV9	CASSVVYGQETQYF	TGTGCCAGCAGCGTAGTTTACGGTCAAGAGACCCAGTACTTC
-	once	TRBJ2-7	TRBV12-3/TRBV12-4	CASGLGDGQYF	TGTGCCAGCGGGTTGGGGGACGGGCAGTACTTC
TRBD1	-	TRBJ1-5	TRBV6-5	CASSFTGGRNQPQHF	TGTGCCAGCAGTTTCACAGGGGGCAGGAATCAGCCCCAGCATTTT
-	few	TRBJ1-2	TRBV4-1	CASSQVEQGIADGYTF	TGCGCCAGCAGCCAGGTCGAACAGGGAATAGCCGACGGCTACACCTTC
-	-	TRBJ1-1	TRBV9	CASSVGGMNTEAFF	TGTGCCAGCAGCGTAGGGGGTATGAACACTGAAGCTTTCTTT
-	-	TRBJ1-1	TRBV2	CASSAARAYNTEAFF	TGTGCCAGCAGTGCAGCTCGGGCTTATAACACTGAAGCTTTCTTT
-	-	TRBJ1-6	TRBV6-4	CATLDFQGPYNSPLHF	TGTGCCACGCTTGATTTTCAGGGTCCCTATAATTCACCCCTCCACTTT
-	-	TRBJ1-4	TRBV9	CASSVGVLGEKLFF	TGTGCCAGCAGCGTCGGGGTACTCGGTGAAAAACTGTTTTTT
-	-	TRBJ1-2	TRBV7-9	CASSTNQVYGYTF	TGTGCCAGCAGCACAAATCAAGTCTATGGCTACACCTTC
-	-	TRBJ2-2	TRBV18	CASSPPISGGELFF	TGTGCCAGCTCACCACCGATCTCTGGCGGGGAGCTGTTTTTT
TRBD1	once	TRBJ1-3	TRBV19	CASSEDRALSGNTIYF	TGTGCCAGTAGTGAGGACAGGGCGCTCTCTGGAAACACCATATATTTT
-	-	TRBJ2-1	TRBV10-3	CAIGLTVNRNEQFF	TGTGCCATCGGCCTGACGGTAAATAGGAATGAGCAGTTCTTC
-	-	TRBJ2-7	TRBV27	CASSLSGERVSYEQYF	TGTGCCAGCAGTTTATCGGGGGAGCGGGTTTCCTACGAGCAGTACTTC
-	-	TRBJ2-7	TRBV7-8	CASSGGSGGNLYEQYF	TGTGCCAGCAGCGGGGGCAGCGGAGGGAATCTCTACGAGCAGTACTTC
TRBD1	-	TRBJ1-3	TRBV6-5	CASSTGDGNTIYF	TGTGCCAGCAGTACAGGGGACGGAAACACCATATATTTT
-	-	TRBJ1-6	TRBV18	CASSPGGSSPLHF	TGTGCCAGCTCACCAGGGGGGTCCTCACCCCTCCACTTT
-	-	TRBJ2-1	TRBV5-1	CASSISIEQFF	TGCGCCAGCAGCATCTCGATTGAGCAGTTCTTC
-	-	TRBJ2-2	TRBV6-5	CASSYWGLNTGELFF	TGTGCCAGCAGTTATTGGGGGCTGAACACCGGGGAGCTGTTTTTT
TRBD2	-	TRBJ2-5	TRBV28	CATAFGPSGSQETQYF	TGTGCCACCGCCTTCGGGCCTAGCGGGTCACAAGAGACCCAGTACTTC
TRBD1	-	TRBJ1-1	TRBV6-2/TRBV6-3	CASSWTGGRIEAFF	TGTGCCAGCAGTTGGACAGGGGGTCGCATTGAAGCTTTCTTT
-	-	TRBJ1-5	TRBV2	CASSGGRGDQPQHF	TGTGCCAGCAGTGGGGGACGGGGGGATCAGCCCCAGCATTTT
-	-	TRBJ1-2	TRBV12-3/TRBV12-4	CASSWMINYGYTF	TGTGCCAGCAGCTGGATGATTAACTATGGCTACACCTTC
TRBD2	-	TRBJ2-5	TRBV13	CASTAGTSGVQETQYF	TGTGCCAGCACCGCCGGGACTAGCGGGGTCCAAGAGACCCAGTACTTC
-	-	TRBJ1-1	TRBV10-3	CAISGRGGEAFF	TGTGCCATCAGTGGTCGAGGGGGTGAAGCTTTCTTT
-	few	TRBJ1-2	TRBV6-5	CASSRGDGTNYGYTF	TGTGCCAGCAGTAGAGGGGACGGGACTAACTATGGCTACACCTTC
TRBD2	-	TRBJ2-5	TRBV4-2	CASSQVGSGGGWETQYF	TGTGCCAGCAGCCAAGTAGGCAGCGGGGGGGGCTGGGAGACCCAGTACTTC
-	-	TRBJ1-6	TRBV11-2	CASSIDRNNSPLHF	TGTGCCAGCAGCATTGACAGGAATAATTCACCCCTCCACTTT
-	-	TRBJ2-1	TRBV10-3	CAISDAQDSKRYNEQFF	TGTGCCATCAGTGATGCACAAGACAGTAAGAGGTACAATGAGCAGTTCTTC
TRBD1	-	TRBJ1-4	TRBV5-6	CASSVDRANEKLFF	TGTGCCAGCAGCGTGGACAGGGCTAATGAAAAACTGTTTTTT
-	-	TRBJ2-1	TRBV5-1	CASSLGQYRENNEQFF	TGCGCCAGCAGCTTGGGGCAGTACAGGGAAAACAATGAGCAGTTCTTC
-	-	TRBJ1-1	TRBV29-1	CSVFNRVGTEAFF	TGCAGCGTTTTCAACAGGGTTGGGACTGAAGCTTTCTTT
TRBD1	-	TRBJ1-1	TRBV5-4	CASSQDTTGRTTEAFF	TGTGCCAGCAGCCAAGACACGACAGGGAGGACCACTGAAGCTTTCTTT
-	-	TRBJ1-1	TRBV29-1	CSVEEEENTEAFF	TGCAGCGTTGAAGAGGAGGAGAACACTGAAGCTTTCTTT
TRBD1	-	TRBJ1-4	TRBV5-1	CASSILTGINEKLFF	TGCGCCAGCAGCATCCTGACAGGGATTAATGAAAAACTGTTTTTT
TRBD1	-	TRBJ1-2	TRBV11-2	CASSFIVPSRGPGYTF	TGTGCCAGCAGCTTCATTGTGCCTTCCAGGGGGCCAGGCTACACCTTC
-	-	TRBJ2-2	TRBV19	CASGGHLNTGELFF	TGTGCCAGTGGGGGACACCTGAACACCGGGGAGCTGTTTTTT
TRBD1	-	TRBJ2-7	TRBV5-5	CASSPGQGFSYEQYF	TGTGCCAGCAGCCCCGGACAGGGGTTCTCCTACGAGCAGTACTTC
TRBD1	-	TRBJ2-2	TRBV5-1	CASSLGSGTGVSGELFF	TGCGCCAGCAGCTTGGGCTCCGGGACAGGGGTCAGCGGGGAGCTGTTTTTT
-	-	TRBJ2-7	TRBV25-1	CASSGSNRAESYEQYF	TGTGCCAGCAGTGGCTCAAACAGGGCCGAGTCCTACGAGCAGTACTTC
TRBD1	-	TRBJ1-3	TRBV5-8	CASSLGDRSSGNTIYF	TGTGCCAGCAGCTTGGGGGACAGGTCCTCTGGAAACACCATATATTTT
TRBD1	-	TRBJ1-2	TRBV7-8	CASSSRDRGRENGYTF	TGTGCCAGCAGCTCACGGGACAGGGGGCGCGAAAATGGCTACACCTTC
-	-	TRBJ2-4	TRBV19	CASSNARLAKNIQYF	TGTGCCAGTAGTAATGCCAGACTAGCCAAAAACATTCAGTACTTC
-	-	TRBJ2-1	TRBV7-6	CASSSGRVEQFF	TGTGCCAGCAGCTCGGGACGGGTCGAGCAGTTCTTC
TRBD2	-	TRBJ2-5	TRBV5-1	CASSKGLNDQETQYF	TGCGCCAGCAGCAAGGGACTAAATGATCAAGAGACCCAGTACTTC
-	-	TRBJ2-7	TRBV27	CASSLRASALTYEQYF	TGTGCCAGCAGTTTAAGGGCGTCAGCACTAACCTACGAGCAGTACTTC
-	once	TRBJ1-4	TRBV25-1	CASRPPEGERFGEKLFF	TGTGCCAGCAGACCCCCTGAGGGGGAAAGATTCGGTGAAAAACTGTTTTTT
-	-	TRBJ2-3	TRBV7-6	CASSPATGEGTDTQYF	TGTGCCAGCAGTCCCGCAACAGGGGAGGGCACAGATACGCAGTATTTT
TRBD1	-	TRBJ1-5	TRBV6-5	CASSHSGQGGNQPQHF	TGTGCCAGCAGTCACTCCGGACAGGGAGGCAATCAGCCCCAGCATTTT
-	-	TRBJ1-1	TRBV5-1	CASSLSADEVEAFF	TGCGCCAGCAGCTTGTCGGCAGACGAAGTTGAAGCTTTCTTT